The source of this TCR beta chain is a study of blood T cell repertoires in COVID-19. Across the whole study: The United States, Italy and Spain supplied acute and convalescent COVID-19 samples. From T cells, B-cell-depleted T cells, or PBMCs came the material, which was cDNA or gDNA.

The Seattle site enrolled patients during active infection and followed them longitudinally. Methods used by the authors: How many nucleated cells were present was estimated from reference gene primer amplification. Generated by immunoSEQ multiplex PCR, the TCRdb table keeps only in-frame clones and is missing some. Clonal size and the V and J genes are those of that table, whereas D and trimming came from the DNA. The sample lists around 290,000 clones; more than 85% were seen once. Regarding this clone: At the DNA level, this CDR3 is encoded by other sequences in the same sample as well.

Sequencing was done on a sample of peripheral blood. The TCR originated in a woman aged 25 to 39 with COVID-19, enrolled during active disease.

The CDR3 loop is CASRAGGSGNTIYF. DNA for the CDR3: TGTGCCAGCAGGGCCGGGGGTTCTGGAAACACCATATATTTT. The rearrangement links TRBV6-5 to TRBJ1-3, with D perhaps TRBD1 (5 bases). The CDR3 spans 14 residues. The germline CDR1 and CDR2 sequences are MNHEY and SVGAGI. The germline V and J ends were trimmed by 6 bases and 1 base, with 10 bases remaining between them.